These T cell receptor beta chains were read from a single sample in a study of OX40 agonist ivuxolimab in advanced cancers. The protocol was immunoSEQ multiplex PCR, while the TCRdb copy is restricted to in-frame clones and leaves out a portion. The sample includes about 67,000 clones, approximately 93% of them seen just once. This material consisted of CD4+ or CD8+ T cells sorted from blood, taken in a trial of the OX40 agonist ivuxolimab. The receptor set was obtained from an adult with an advanced solid tumor such as melanoma, head and neck, liver or kidney cancer. Both conserved end residues are part of each CDR3. Part of the rows lack a size; the others show once, few, many or a class for expanded clones.

TRBV6-1,TRBJ2-5,NA,CASSELAPSETQYF
TRBV2,TRBJ2-1,NA,CASSEGGRAPGEQFF
TRBV28,TRBJ2-7,once,CASSSGGEGEQYF
TRBV7-2,TRBJ2-3,NA,CASSGGGTDTQYF
TRBV5-1,TRBJ2-1,once,CASSLPLDHNEQFF
TRBV5-4,TRBJ1-2,NA,CASSPQRANYGYTF
TRBV19,TRBJ2-3,NA,CASSPTTDSYTQYF
TRBV12-2,TRBJ2-2,NA,CASSKYVRGGAPNTGELFF
TRBV5-1,TRBJ2-7,NA,CASSSSDRTYEQYF
TRBV28,TRBJ1-2,few,CASSRTGGYGYTF
TRBV7-7,TRBJ2-5,once,CASSRGLGSQETQYF
TRBV30,TRBJ1-1,few,CAWSVGLNGAFF
TRBV11-3,TRBJ2-1,NA,CASSLLYIWSGTYNEQFF
TRBV5-1,TRBJ2-3,few,CASSLGLIQGGADTQYF
TRBV6-5,TRBJ2-3,NA,CASSYSSRGVADTQYF
TRBV11-3,TRBJ1-3,once,CASSSVQAGNTIYF
TRBV7-8,TRBJ2-1,NA,CASSPGGLAGVYEQFF
TRBV5-4,TRBJ1-2,NA,CASSLVSGVMNYGYTF
TRBV18,TRBJ2-5,NA,CASSPPRGQETQYF
TRBV19,TRBJ1-1,NA,CASSLTGAHTEAFF
TRBV6-6,TRBJ2-5,NA,CASSWTGGAEGETQYF
TRBV18,TRBJ2-3,NA,CASSQSVAGEDTQYF
TRBV10-3,TRBJ1-1,NA,CATGTGGTEAFF
TRBV5-1,TRBJ2-5,NA,CASRIEGNRGETQYF
TRBV27,TRBJ1-2,NA,CASSFSTGHYGYTF
TRBV2,TRBJ2-1,NA,CASSRTSGSYEQFF
TRBV5-1,TRBJ1-1,few,CASSLGSGGRAFF
TRBV7-2,TRBJ2-7,NA,CASSRPRGDHSYEQYF
TRBV5-4,TRBJ2-5,few,CASSPWAIRETQYF
TRBV7-2,TRBJ1-1,NA,CASTQGARDTEAFF
TRBV5-1,TRBJ2-5,NA,CASSFLGGEETQYF
TRBV5-1,TRBJ1-1,once,CASSLLGGTEAFF
TRBV4-3,TRBJ1-2,NA,CASSQDSGAVGYTF
TRBV30,TRBJ2-3,NA,CAWTRGLDTQYF
TRBV29-1,TRBJ1-2,NA,CSVQDPSANYGYTF
TRBV9,TRBJ2-7,NA,CASSVRPGLLYEQYF
TRBV18,TRBJ1-1,NA,CASSPRGQNTEAFF
TRBV7-8,TRBJ1-1,NA,CASSLGRNTEAFF
TRBV11-3,TRBJ2-3,NA,CASSLAASSDTQYF
TRBV6-5,TRBJ2-7,NA,CASSYSESPYEQYF